These T cell receptor beta chains were read from a single sample in a study of T cell repertoires in ileal Crohn's disease. Sequencing used immunoSEQ multiplex PCR; TCRdb keeps in-frame clones, though not all of them. The table includes over 10,000 clones, around two thirds detected once. The sample consisted of ileal tissue. The receptors stem from an adult with Crohn's disease. The CDR3 runs from the conserved cysteine through the conserved F or W. The D gene is left open where the match is weak. Clone size is given for some rows only: seen once, a few or many times, or a class if the clone is expanded.

CDR3aa | CDR3nt | j_gene | d_gene | abundance | v_gene
CASSLFQNSLRVHEQFF | TGTGCCAGCAGCTTATTTCAGAATTCCCTTCGAGTCCATGAGCAGTTCTTC | TRBJ2-1 | . | . | TRBV11-3
CASSAGRPYEQYF | TGTGCCAGCAGTGCAGGGAGACCCTACGAGCAGTACTTC | TRBJ2-7 | . | . | TRBV27
CATEGGGEKLFF | TGTGCCACGGAGGGGGGCGGGGAAAAACTGTTTTTT | TRBJ1-4 | . | . | TRBV30
CASSKDRNYGYTF | TGTGCCAGCAGCAAAGACAGGAACTATGGCTACACCTTC | TRBJ1-2 | . | large | TRBV7-8
CASSLGTVDYGYTF | TGCGCCAGCAGCTTAGGTACAGTCGATTATGGCTACACCTTC | TRBJ1-2 | . | . | TRBV5-1
CAISLDGGSEAFF | TGTGCCATCAGCTTGGACGGGGGTTCTGAAGCTTTCTTT | TRBJ1-1 | . | few | TRBV10-3
CASSLEGHSNQPQHF | TGTGCCAGCAGCTTGGAGGGTCATAGCAATCAGCCCCAGCATTTT | TRBJ1-5 | . | few | TRBV5-5
CASSYPRDQYSPLHF | TGTGCCAGCAGTTACCCGCGGGACCAATATTCACCCCTCCACTTT | TRBJ1-6 | . | once | TRBV6-6
CASSLSVGGYNEQFF | TGCGCCAGCAGCCTATCCGTTGGGGGTTACAATGAGCAGTTCTTC | TRBJ2-1 | . | . | TRBV5-1
CAITGTEITGELFF | TGTGCAATCACCGGGACAGAGATCACCGGGGAGCTGTTTTTT | TRBJ2-2 | TRBD1 | . | TRBV2
CASSLAGQGHSPLHF | TGTGCCAGCAGCTTGGCGGGACAGGGGCATTCACCCCTCCACTTT | TRBJ1-6 | TRBD1 | . | TRBV5-4
CAIRGDTEAFF | TGTGCCATCAGGGGGGACACTGAAGCTTTCTTT | TRBJ1-1 | . | . | TRBV10-3
CASSTQGGRVTEAFF | TGTGCCAGCAGCACCCAAGGGGGTAGAGTCACTGAAGCTTTCTTT | TRBJ1-1 | . | . | TRBV11-1
CASSSIGIRSNEQFF | TGTGCCAGCAGCTCCATCGGGATTAGGTCCAATGAGCAGTTCTTC | TRBJ2-1 | . | few | TRBV7-9
CASRVGFLEAFF | TGTGCCAGCAGAGTGGGGTTCTTAGAAGCTTTCTTT | TRBJ1-1 | . | . | TRBV2
CASSQGAGETQYF | TGTGCCAGCTCACAGGGGGCTGGAGAGACCCAGTACTTC | TRBJ2-5 | TRBD1 | . | TRBV18
CASSLASGGAANEQFF | TGTGCCAGCAGCTTAGCGTCAGGGGGCGCTGCCAATGAGCAGTTCTTC | TRBJ2-1 | TRBD1 | . | TRBV7-8
CASSLQGNYGYTF | TGTGCCAGCAGCTTGCAGGGTAACTATGGCTACACCTTC | TRBJ1-2 | . | once | TRBV5-8
CASSERLAGASSYNEQFF | TGCGCCAGCAGTGAGAGACTAGCGGGGGCGAGCTCCTACAATGAGCAGTTCTTC | TRBJ2-1 | TRBD2 | . | TRBV10-2
CASRAGKEKLFF | TGCGCCAGCAGGGCAGGGAAAGAAAAACTGTTTTTT | TRBJ1-4 | . | few | TRBV5-1
CASSESLDSNEQYF | TGCGCCAGCAGTGAGTCACTCGATTCCAACGAGCAGTACTTC | TRBJ2-7 | . | . | TRBV10-1
CASRGETYEQYF | TGTGCCAGCAGGGGGGAGACCTACGAGCAGTACTTC | TRBJ2-7 | . | few | TRBV6-1
CAFMISGANVLTF | TGTGCCTTCATGATCTCTGGGGCCAACGTCCTGACTTTC | TRBJ2-6 | . | . | TRBV30
CASSRTSGGYQETQYF | TGTGCCAGCAGCCGGACTAGCGGGGGGTACCAAGAGACCCAGTACTTC | TRBJ2-5 | TRBD2 | . | TRBV5-6
CASSRGTSGGETQYF | TGCGCCAGCAGCCGAGGGACTAGCGGGGGTGAGACCCAGTACTTC | TRBJ2-5 | TRBD2 | . | TRBV4-1
CSLETVGGTQYF | TGCAGCTTGGAAACGGTGGGGGGGACCCAGTACTTC | TRBJ2-5 | . | . | TRBV29-1
CASSLTGVREKLFF | TGTGCCAGCAGCCTAACAGGGGTGAGGGAAAAACTGTTTTTT | TRBJ1-4 | TRBD1 | . | TRBV28
CASSPGESHPPQHF | TGTGCCAGCAGCCCAGGCGAATCCCACCCACCCCAGCATTTT | TRBJ1-5 | . | few | TRBV7-8